These 8 T cell receptor beta chains were all obtained from the same sample, sequenced in a study of neurological immune-mediated disorders. TCRdb passed the 5' RACE reads through MiXCR, listing each CDR3 protein once. The sample lists around 15,000 distinct CDR3 sequences, approximately 15% occurring once. The sequenced sample consisted of PBMCs. The origin of the receptors is a man aged 60 to 75 with HTLV-1-associated myelopathy (HAM/TSP).

This clonotype has a count of ten or more. This sequence joins TRBV5-6 and TRBJ1-6, with unresolved D. The germline gives CDR1 SGHDT, CDR2 YYEEEE. Trimming took off 0 bases at V and 7 bases at J, with 8 bases between the two ends. The CDR3 extends over 14 amino acids. CDR3 sequence (DNA): TGTGCCAGCAGCTTGGGGGCCAGAAATTCACCCCTCCACTTT. Translated: CASSLGARNSPLHF.

At least ten counts were recorded for this clonotype. The V call is TRBV12-3 or TRBV12-4, the J call TRBJ1-5; no reliable D call. This CDR3 has 12 residues. Trimming shortened V by 3 bases and J by 7 bases, and 7 bases separated the two germline ends. CDR3 region: CASSLGFQPQHF. DNA of the CDR3: TGTGCCAGCAGTTTGGGCTTCCAGCCCCAGCATTTT.

This clonotype was observed at least ten times. The gene calls are TRBV20-1 and TRBJ1-2, with TRBD1 as a possible D gene (6 bases). Germline CDR1 reads DFQATT; CDR2 reads SNEGSKA (reference sequence). V was cut by 3 bases and J by 0 bases, with 20 bases left in between. The CDR3 is 17 amino acids. The CDR3 DNA reads as TGCAGTGCTAGTGGCCCGACAGGCCCGGGAGCTAACTATGGCTACACCTTC. Residues: CSASGPTGPGANYGYTF.

This clonotype was observed many times. The V and J genes are TRBV5-6 and TRBJ1-2; TRBD1 might be the D (5 bases). The CDR3 totals 13 residues. Trimming took off 5 bases at V and 1 base at J, with 9 bases between the two ends. CDR1 is SGHDT and CDR2 is YYEEEE in the germline V gene. CDR3 residues: CASSFRGNYGYTF. The CDR3 bases are TGTGCCAGCAGTTTTAGGGGTAACTATGGCTACACCTTC.

By proportion, this clonotype is large. The J gene is TRBJ1-5, the V gene TRBV5-1; possible D gene TRBD1, 6 bases. The ends were cut back, 4 bases at V and 5 bases at J, with 13 bases in the middle. The germline V gene encodes CDR1 SGHRS and CDR2 YFSETQ. The CDR3 has 14 amino acids. CDR3 protein: CASSEGQEYQPQHF. CDR3 bases: TGCGCCAGCAGCGAGGGACAAGAGTATCAGCCCCAGCATTTT. Full variable domain (remainder filled in from reference TRBV5-1 and TRBJ1-5): KAGVTQTPRYLIKTRGQQVTLSCSPISGHRSVSWYQQTPGQGLQFLFEYFSETQRNKGNFPGRFSGRQFSNSRSEMNVSTLELGDSALYLCASSEGQEYQPQHFGDGTRLSIL.

This clonotype was seen at least ten times. The genes are TRBV5-1 and TRBJ2-7; 8 nucleotides match TRBD1. The germline V gene encodes CDR1 SGHRS and CDR2 YFSETQ. Trimming at V came to 4 bases and at J to 4 bases, leaving 7 bases not matched to a gene. CDR3 length: 14 amino acids. The CDR3 sequence: CASSADRVRYEQYF. CDR3 sequence (DNA): TGCGCCAGCAGCGCGGACAGGGTAAGGTACGAGCAGTACTTC.

This clonotype showed up many times. The J gene is TRBJ1-6, the V gene TRBV9; D not resolved. CDR3 length equals 14 residues. Trimming took off 0 bases at V and 10 bases at J, with 11 bases between the two ends. CDR1 SGDLS and CDR2 YYNGEE come from the germline V gene. This CDR3 is CASSVGVLGSPLHF. The DNA of the CDR3 is TGTGCCAGCAGCGTAGGCGTCCTGGGGTCACCCCTCCACTTT.

This clonotype was found many times. This chain connects TRBV20-1 to TRBJ1-1; D unclear. CDR3 length equals 12 residues. Trimming removed 1 base at V and 5 bases at J, with 8 bases between. CDR1 and CDR2 from the germline V gene are DFQATT and SNEGSKA (reference sequence). CDR3 nucleotides: TGCAGTGCTAGAGCCCCGACAACTGAAGCTTTCTTT. Amino acid sequence: CSARAPTTEAFF.